This T cell receptor (beta chain) was profiled in a study of T cells after yellow fever vaccination. Study context: Fractions containing few cells were prepared with SMART-Seq v4 Ultra Low Input.

By 5'RACE template switching, TCR cDNA was produced, with a universal primer site and UMIs added in the process. TCRdb processed the 5' RACE reads anew with MiXCR; each CDR3 protein has one entry. Counted here are a few hundred thousand distinct CDR3 sequences, roughly 4.8% occurring once; the ten biggest clones make up under 3.5%. This clonotype has at least ten counts. From germline, CDR1 is MGHRA and CDR2 YSYEKL. This CDR3 has 18 residues. The V gene lost 6 bases and the J gene lost 5 bases, with 28 bases spanning the gap. The clonotype comes from a man in his late teens or twenties who received the YFV17D yellow fever vaccine. The chain carries TRBV4-1 and TRBJ1-1, with D perhaps TRBD1 (6 bases). The sequences come from CD4+ T cells sorted from PBMCs, collected on the day of the yellow fever booster vaccination. The CDR3 DNA reads TGCGCCAGCAGGATCGGACCACAGGGTCCCAAGTGGCGTACTGAAGCTTTCTTT. Its protein product is CASRIGPQGPKWRTEAFF.